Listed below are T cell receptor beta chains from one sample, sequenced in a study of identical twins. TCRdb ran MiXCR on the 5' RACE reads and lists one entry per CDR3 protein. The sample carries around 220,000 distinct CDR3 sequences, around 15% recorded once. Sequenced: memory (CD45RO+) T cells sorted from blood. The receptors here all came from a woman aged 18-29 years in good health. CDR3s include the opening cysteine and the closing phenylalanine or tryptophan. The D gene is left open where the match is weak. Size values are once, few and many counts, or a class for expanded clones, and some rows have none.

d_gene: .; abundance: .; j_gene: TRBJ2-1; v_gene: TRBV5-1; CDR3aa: CASSLASSGAYNEQFF; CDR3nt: TGCGCCAGCAGCTTGGCCAGTAGCGGAGCTTACAATGAGCAGTTCTTC
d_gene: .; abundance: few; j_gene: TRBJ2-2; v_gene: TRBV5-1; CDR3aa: CASTTNTGELFF; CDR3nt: TGCGCCAGTACTACGAACACCGGGGAGCTGTTTTTT
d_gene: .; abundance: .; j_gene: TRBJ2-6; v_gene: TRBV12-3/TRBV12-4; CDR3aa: CASSGGEFYSGANVLTF; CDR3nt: TGTGCCAGCAGTGGTGGAGAGTTCTACTCTGGGGCCAACGTCCTGACTTTC
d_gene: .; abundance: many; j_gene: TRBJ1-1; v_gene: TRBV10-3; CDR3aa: CAISEVQGQGTEAFF; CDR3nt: TGTGCCATCAGTGAGGTACAGGGCCAGGGCACTGAAGCTTTCTTT
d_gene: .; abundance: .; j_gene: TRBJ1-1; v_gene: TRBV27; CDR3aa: CASSDHQSHTEAFF; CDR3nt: TGTGCCAGCAGTGACCACCAATCCCACACTGAAGCTTTCTTT
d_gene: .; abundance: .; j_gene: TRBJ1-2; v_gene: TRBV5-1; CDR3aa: CASSLSTGGRSPYGYTF; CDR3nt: TGCGCCAGCAGCTTGTCGACAGGCGGCAGGTCCCCCTATGGCTACACCTTC
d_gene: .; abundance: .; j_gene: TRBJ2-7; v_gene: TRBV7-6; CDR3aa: CASSLQGGSGHEQYF; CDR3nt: TGTGCCAGCAGCTTACAAGGGGGGTCTGGACACGAGCAGTACTTC
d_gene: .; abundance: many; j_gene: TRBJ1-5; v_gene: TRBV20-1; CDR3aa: CSARAPNQPQHF; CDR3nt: TGCAGTGCTAGGGCCCCTAATCAGCCCCAGCATTTT
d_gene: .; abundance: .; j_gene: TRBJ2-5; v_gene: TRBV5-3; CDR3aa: CARSRIFARGQETQYF; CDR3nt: TGTGCCAGAAGCCGCATTTTTGCCAGGGGCCAAGAGACCCAGTACTTC
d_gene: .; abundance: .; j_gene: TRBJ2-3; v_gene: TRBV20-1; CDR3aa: CSAHWGGTSTDTQYF; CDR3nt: TGCAGTGCCCATTGGGGGGGCACTAGCACAGATACGCAGTATTTT
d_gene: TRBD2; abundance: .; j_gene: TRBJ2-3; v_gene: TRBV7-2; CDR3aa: CASSQERSSGRYTQYF; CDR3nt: TGTGCCAGCAGCCAAGAGAGGTCTAGCGGGAGATATACGCAGTATTTT
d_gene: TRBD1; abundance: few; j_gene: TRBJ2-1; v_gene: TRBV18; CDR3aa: CASSPLTTGGVNNEQFF; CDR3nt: TGTGCCAGCTCACCCCTAACGACAGGGGGCGTCAACAATGAGCAGTTCTTC
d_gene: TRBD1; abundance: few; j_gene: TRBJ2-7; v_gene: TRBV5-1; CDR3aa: CASSFTGTAFVGVHEQYF; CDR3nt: TGCGCCAGCAGCTTCACTGGGACAGCGTTCGTCGGAGTGCACGAGCAGTACTTC
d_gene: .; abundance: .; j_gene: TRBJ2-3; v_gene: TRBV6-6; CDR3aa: CASRYSDTQYF; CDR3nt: TGTGCCAGCAGGTATTCAGATACGCAGTATTTT
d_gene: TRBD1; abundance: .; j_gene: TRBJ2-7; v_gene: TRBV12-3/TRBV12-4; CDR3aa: CASSLGGTGREQYF; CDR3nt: TGTGCCAGCAGTTTAGGGGGGACAGGGCGCGAGCAGTACTTC
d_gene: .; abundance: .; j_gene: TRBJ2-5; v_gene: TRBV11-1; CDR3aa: CASSSGSSGRQTQYF; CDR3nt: TGTGCCAGCAGCTCCGGGTCGTCTGGTCGTCAGACCCAGTACTTC
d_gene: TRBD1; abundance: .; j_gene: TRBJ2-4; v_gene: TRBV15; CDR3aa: CATSKIGTGENIQYF; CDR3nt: TGTGCCACCAGCAAGATTGGGACAGGGGAAAACATTCAGTACTTC
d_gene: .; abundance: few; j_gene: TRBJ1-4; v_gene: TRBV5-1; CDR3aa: CASSRYFSGDTNEKLFF; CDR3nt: TGCGCCAGCAGCCGATACTTCTCAGGGGACACTAATGAAAAACTGTTTTTT
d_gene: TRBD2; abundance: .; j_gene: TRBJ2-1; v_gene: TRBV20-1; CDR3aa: CSAGSGSNEQFF; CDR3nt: TGCAGTGCTGGTAGCGGGTCCAATGAGCAGTTCTTC
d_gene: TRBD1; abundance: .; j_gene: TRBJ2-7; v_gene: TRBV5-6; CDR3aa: CASSLVGQSYYEQYF; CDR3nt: TGTGCCAGCAGCTTGGTGGGACAGTCCTATTACGAGCAGTACTTC
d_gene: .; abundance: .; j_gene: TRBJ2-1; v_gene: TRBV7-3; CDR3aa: CASSSQTGSLGYNEQFF; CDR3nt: TGTGCCAGCAGCTCCCAAACGGGTAGCTTGGGGTACAATGAGCAGTTCTTC
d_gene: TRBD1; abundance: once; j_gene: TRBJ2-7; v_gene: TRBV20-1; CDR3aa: CSAKETGNRFSYEQYF; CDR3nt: TGCAGTGCCAAGGAGACAGGGAATAGATTCTCCTACGAGCAGTACTTC
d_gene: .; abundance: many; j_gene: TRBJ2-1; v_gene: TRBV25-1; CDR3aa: CASGPGDEQFF; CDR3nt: TGTGCCAGCGGGCCAGGCGATGAGCAGTTCTTC
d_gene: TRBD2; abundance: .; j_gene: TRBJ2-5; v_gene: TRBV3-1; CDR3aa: CASSRLAGEKTQYF; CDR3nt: TGTGCCAGCAGCCGACTAGCGGGAGAAAAGACCCAGTACTTC
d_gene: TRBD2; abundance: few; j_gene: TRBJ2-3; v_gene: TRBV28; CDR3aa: CASSPTTSGVSTDTQYF; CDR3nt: TGTGCCAGCAGTCCAACGACTAGCGGAGTAAGCACAGATACGCAGTATTTT
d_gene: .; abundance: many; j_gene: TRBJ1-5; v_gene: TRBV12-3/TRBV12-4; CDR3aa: CASSLQGKGGPQHF; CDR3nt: TGTGCCAGCAGTTTACAGGGTAAGGGCGGGCCCCAGCATTTT
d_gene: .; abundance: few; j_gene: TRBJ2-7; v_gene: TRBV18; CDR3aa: CASSPSLVGSTAYEQYF; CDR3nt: TGTGCCAGCTCACCATCCCTCGTAGGGTCCACCGCCTACGAGCAGTACTTC
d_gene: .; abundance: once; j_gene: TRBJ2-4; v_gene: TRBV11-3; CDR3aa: CASSSSWGVAKNIQYF; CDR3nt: TGTGCCAGCAGCTCTAGTTGGGGAGTTGCCAAAAACATTCAGTACTTC
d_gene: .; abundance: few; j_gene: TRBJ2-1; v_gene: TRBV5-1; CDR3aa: CASSLDRVGEAEQFF; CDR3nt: TGCGCCAGCAGCTTGGATCGGGTGGGGGAGGCTGAGCAGTTCTTC
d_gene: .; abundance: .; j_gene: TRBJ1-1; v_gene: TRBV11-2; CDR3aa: CASSLEGGGTAGAFF; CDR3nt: TGTGCCAGCAGCTTAGAAGGGGGGGGGACCGCGGGAGCTTTCTTT
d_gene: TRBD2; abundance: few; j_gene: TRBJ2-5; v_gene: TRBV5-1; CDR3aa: CASSDKGGRAETQYF; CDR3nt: TGCGCCAGCAGCGATAAGGGCGGGAGGGCAGAGACCCAGTACTTC
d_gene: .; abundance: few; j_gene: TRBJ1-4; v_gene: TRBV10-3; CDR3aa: CAISESRINEKLFF; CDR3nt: TGTGCCATCAGTGAGTCCAGGATTAATGAAAAACTGTTTTTT
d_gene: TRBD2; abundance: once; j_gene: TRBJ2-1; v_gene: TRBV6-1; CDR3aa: CASRLAGVNNEQFF; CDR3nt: TGTGCCAGCAGACTAGCGGGGGTCAACAATGAGCAGTTCTTC
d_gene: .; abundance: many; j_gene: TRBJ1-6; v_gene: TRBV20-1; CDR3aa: CSARDGSFYNSPLHF; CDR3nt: TGCAGTGCTAGAGACGGCAGCTTCTATAATTCACCCCTCCACTTT
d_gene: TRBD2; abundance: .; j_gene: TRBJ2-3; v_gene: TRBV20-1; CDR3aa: CSAPIGGSLTDTQYF; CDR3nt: TGCAGTGCCCCCATTGGCGGGAGTCTCACAGATACGCAGTATTTT
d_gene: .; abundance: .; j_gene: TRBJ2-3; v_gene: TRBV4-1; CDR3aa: CASRIAAFGVGTQYF; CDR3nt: TGCGCCAGCCGGATAGCGGCCTTCGGGGTGGGTACGCAGTATTTT
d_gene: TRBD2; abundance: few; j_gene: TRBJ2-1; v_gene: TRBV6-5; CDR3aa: CASSLTSGSIYEQFF; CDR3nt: TGTGCCAGCAGCCTTACTAGCGGGAGTATATATGAGCAGTTCTTC
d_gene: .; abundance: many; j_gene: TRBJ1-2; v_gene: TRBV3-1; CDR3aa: CASSHRGPYGYTF; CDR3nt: TGTGCCAGCAGCCATAGGGGACCTTATGGCTACACCTTC
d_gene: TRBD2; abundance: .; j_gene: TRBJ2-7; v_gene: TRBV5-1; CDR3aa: CASSLAGASGTYEQYF; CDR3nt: TGCGCCAGCAGCTTGGCCGGCGCTAGCGGGACCTACGAGCAGTACTTC
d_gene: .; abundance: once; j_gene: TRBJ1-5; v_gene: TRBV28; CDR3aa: CASVKGGVNQPQHF; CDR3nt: TGTGCCAGCGTTAAGGGGGGGGTCAATCAGCCCCAGCATTTT
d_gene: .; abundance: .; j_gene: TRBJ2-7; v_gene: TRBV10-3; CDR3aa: CAISVGADEQYF; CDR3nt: TGTGCCATCAGTGTCGGGGCAGACGAGCAGTACTTC
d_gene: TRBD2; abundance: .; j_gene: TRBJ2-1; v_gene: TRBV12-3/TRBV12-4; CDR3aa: CASSLTRSGSNFF; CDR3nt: TGTGCCAGCAGTTTAACTCGCAGCGGGAGTAACTTCTTC